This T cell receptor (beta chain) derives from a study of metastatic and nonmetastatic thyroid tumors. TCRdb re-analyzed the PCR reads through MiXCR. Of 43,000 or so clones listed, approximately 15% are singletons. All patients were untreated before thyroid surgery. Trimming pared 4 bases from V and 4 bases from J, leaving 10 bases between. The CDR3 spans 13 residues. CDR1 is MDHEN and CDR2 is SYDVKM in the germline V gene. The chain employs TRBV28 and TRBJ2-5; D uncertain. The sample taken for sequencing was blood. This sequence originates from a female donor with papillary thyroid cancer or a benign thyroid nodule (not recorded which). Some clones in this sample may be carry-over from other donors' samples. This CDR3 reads CASSYGESETQYF. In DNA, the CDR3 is TGTGCCAGCAGTTATGGCGAGTCAGAGACCCAGTACTTC.